This is a list of T cell receptor beta chains from one sample in a study of T cells in Graves' hyperthyroidism and ophthalmopathy. TCRdb re-called the multiplex PCR reads through MiXCR, storing one row per CDR3 protein. The repertoire holds almost 600,000 distinct CDR3 sequences, with under 60% as singletons. The sequencing input was peripheral blood or thyroid tissue (not recorded which). The receptors derive from a woman aged 18-29 years with Graves' hyperthyroidism. CDR3s include the opening cysteine and the closing phenylalanine or tryptophan. The D gene is left open where the match is weak. Only some rows state a clone size, as once, few, many or a class for expanded clones.

CDR3 protein: CATSSPVTSYEQYF
CDR3 DNA: TGTGCCACCAGTAGCCCGGTGACCTCCTACGAGCAGTACTTC
clone size: NA
V gene: TRBV15
D gene: NA
J gene: TRBJ2-7

CDR3 protein: CSAREGTGGGSPLHF
CDR3 DNA: TGCAGTGCTAGAGAGGGGACGGGGGGGGGTTCACCCCTCCACTTT
clone size: many
V gene: TRBV20-1
D gene: NA
J gene: TRBJ1-6

CDR3 protein: CASSQGTESTGNTIYF
CDR3 DNA: TGCGCCAGCAGCCAAGGGACGGAATCAACTGGAAACACCATATATTTT
clone size: many
V gene: TRBV4-3
D gene: NA
J gene: TRBJ1-3

CDR3 protein: CASRAGISKNIQYF
CDR3 DNA: TGTGCCAGCAGGGCAGGGATATCCAAAAACATTCAGTACTTC
clone size: NA
V gene: TRBV2
D gene: NA
J gene: TRBJ2-4

CDR3 protein: CASTPRLPAYEQYF
CDR3 DNA: TGTGCCAGCACACCGAGGCTCCCAGCCTACGAGCAGTACTTC
clone size: few
V gene: TRBV27
D gene: NA
J gene: TRBJ2-7

CDR3 protein: CASSRDWGNRYTF
CDR3 DNA: TGTGCCAGCAGCAGGGATTGGGGAAACCGCTACACCTTC
clone size: once
V gene: TRBV7-2
D gene: NA
J gene: TRBJ1-2

CDR3 protein: CASSSPSSGSSHEQYF
CDR3 DNA: TGTGCCAGCAGTTCCCCTTCTAGCGGGAGTAGCCACGAGCAGTACTTC
clone size: many
V gene: TRBV6-6
D gene: TRBD2
J gene: TRBJ2-7

CDR3 protein: CASSPTGTGYSLLSGANVLTF
CDR3 DNA: TGTGCCAGCAGTCCTACCGGGACAGGGTACTCTCTTCTCTCTGGGGCCAACGTCCTGACTTTC
clone size: many
V gene: TRBV6-5
D gene: TRBD1
J gene: TRBJ2-6

CDR3 protein: CASSLVATNTGELFF
CDR3 DNA: TGTGCCAGCAGTTTGGTGGCCACGAACACCGGGGAGCTGTTTTTT
clone size: many
V gene: TRBV12-3/TRBV12-4
D gene: NA
J gene: TRBJ2-2

CDR3 protein: CATSRDFMGNSPLHF
CDR3 DNA: TGTGCCACCAGCAGAGACTTTATGGGGAATTCACCCCTCCACTTT
clone size: medium-sized
V gene: TRBV15
D gene: NA
J gene: TRBJ1-6

CDR3 protein: CASSLPGTGELFF
CDR3 DNA: TGTGCCAGCAGCCTCCCGGGGACCGGGGAGCTGTTTTTT
clone size: many
V gene: TRBV7-3
D gene: NA
J gene: TRBJ2-2

CDR3 protein: CASSATRGEAFF
CDR3 DNA: TGTGCCAGCAGCGCGACCCGGGGCGAAGCTTTCTTT
clone size: NA
V gene: TRBV10-3
D gene: NA
J gene: TRBJ1-1

CDR3 protein: CSALVRKEVGYTF
CDR3 DNA: TGCAGCGCTCTGGTCCGAAAGGAGGTCGGCTACACCTTC
clone size: many
V gene: TRBV29-1
D gene: NA
J gene: TRBJ1-2

CDR3 protein: CASSLVREYEQYF
CDR3 DNA: TGTGCCAGCAGCTTAGTTCGGGAGTACGAGCAGTACTTC
clone size: NA
V gene: TRBV7-9
D gene: NA
J gene: TRBJ2-7

CDR3 protein: CASSERAITGELFF
CDR3 DNA: TGTGCCAGCAGTGAAAGAGCGATAACCGGGGAGCTGTTTTTT
clone size: many
V gene: TRBV6-4
D gene: NA
J gene: TRBJ2-2

CDR3 protein: CSVWSGKVDTGELFF
CDR3 DNA: TGCAGCGTTTGGAGTGGGAAGGTGGACACCGGGGAGCTGTTTTTT
clone size: NA
V gene: TRBV29-1
D gene: NA
J gene: TRBJ2-2

CDR3 protein: CSVNGSSTEAFF
CDR3 DNA: TGCAGCGTGAACGGGAGTAGCACTGAAGCTTTCTTT
clone size: once
V gene: TRBV29-1
D gene: NA
J gene: TRBJ1-1

CDR3 protein: CASSPGPVTEAFF
CDR3 DNA: TGTGCCAGCAGCCCCGGGCCGGTCACTGAAGCTTTCTTT
clone size: NA
V gene: TRBV27
D gene: NA
J gene: TRBJ1-1

CDR3 protein: CASGLRLGTPGANVLTF
CDR3 DNA: TGTGCTAGTGGTCTCCGCTTGGGTACCCCTGGGGCCAACGTCCTGACTTTC
clone size: NA
V gene: TRBV12-5
D gene: NA
J gene: TRBJ2-6

CDR3 protein: CASSLVRLAGYYNEQFF
CDR3 DNA: TGTGCCAGCAGCTTAGTTCGGCTAGCGGGGTACTACAATGAGCAGTTCTTC
clone size: NA
V gene: TRBV7-8
D gene: TRBD2
J gene: TRBJ2-1

CDR3 protein: CASSPRGESVYEQYF
CDR3 DNA: TGTGCCAGCAGCCCCCGGGGAGAGAGCGTCTACGAGCAGTACTTC
clone size: NA
V gene: TRBV7-6
D gene: NA
J gene: TRBJ2-7

CDR3 protein: CSVDQGGYTF
CDR3 DNA: TGCAGCGTTGATCAGGGAGGCTACACCTTC
clone size: NA
V gene: TRBV29-1
D gene: NA
J gene: TRBJ1-2

CDR3 protein: CASSSGTGEGYTF
CDR3 DNA: TGTGCCAGCAGTTCCGGGACAGGGGAAGGCTACACCTTC
clone size: many
V gene: TRBV27
D gene: TRBD1
J gene: TRBJ1-2

CDR3 protein: CASSPARETQYF
CDR3 DNA: TGTGCCAGCAGTCCCGCTCGAGAGACCCAGTACTTC
clone size: many
V gene: TRBV12-3/TRBV12-4
D gene: NA
J gene: TRBJ2-5

CDR3 protein: CAISETDRVSDYGYTF
CDR3 DNA: TGTGCCATCAGTGAGACAGACAGGGTTTCTGACTATGGCTACACCTTC
clone size: NA
V gene: TRBV10-3
D gene: TRBD1
J gene: TRBJ1-2

CDR3 protein: CASSQDVSAGTGLMEAFF
CDR3 DNA: TGCGCCAGCAGCCAAGATGTATCCGCCGGGACAGGCCTGATGGAAGCTTTCTTT
clone size: NA
V gene: TRBV4-1
D gene: TRBD1
J gene: TRBJ1-1

CDR3 protein: CSVENPSLADAYNEQFF
CDR3 DNA: TGCAGCGTTGAAAACCCAAGCCTAGCGGACGCCTACAATGAGCAGTTCTTC
clone size: NA
V gene: TRBV29-1
D gene: TRBD2
J gene: TRBJ2-1

CDR3 protein: CASSSLAGVRRETNYGYTF
CDR3 DNA: TGTGCCAGCAGCTCACTAGCGGGAGTAAGACGGGAGACTAACTATGGCTACACCTTC
clone size: once
V gene: TRBV7-9
D gene: NA
J gene: TRBJ1-2

CDR3 protein: CSALWAGANVLTF
CDR3 DNA: TGCAGTGCCCTTTGGGCTGGGGCCAACGTCCTGACTTTC
clone size: NA
V gene: TRBV20-1
D gene: NA
J gene: TRBJ2-6

CDR3 protein: CSARETGNSPLHF
CDR3 DNA: TGCAGTGCTAGAGAGACAGGCAATTCACCCCTCCACTTT
clone size: many
V gene: TRBV20-1
D gene: NA
J gene: TRBJ1-6

CDR3 protein: CASSLKLWTEAFF
CDR3 DNA: TGTGCCAGCAGTTTAAAGCTATGGACTGAAGCTTTCTTT
clone size: NA
V gene: TRBV12-3/TRBV12-4
D gene: NA
J gene: TRBJ1-1

CDR3 protein: CASTLDRAGTEAFF
CDR3 DNA: TGTGCCAGCACTTTGGACAGGGCGGGCACTGAAGCTTTCTTT
clone size: many
V gene: TRBV12-3/TRBV12-4
D gene: TRBD1
J gene: TRBJ1-1

CDR3 protein: CASRLGHYNYGYTF
CDR3 DNA: TGTGCCAGCAGGTTGGGTCACTACAACTATGGCTACACCTTC
clone size: NA
V gene: TRBV5-6
D gene: NA
J gene: TRBJ1-2

CDR3 protein: CASSSLWAGEQYF
CDR3 DNA: TGTGCCAGCAGCTCTCTGTGGGCTGGGGAGCAGTACTTC
clone size: NA
V gene: TRBV7-6
D gene: NA
J gene: TRBJ2-7

CDR3 protein: CASSPGLAGAKRTQYF
CDR3 DNA: TGCGCCAGCAGCCCTGGACTAGCGGGAGCCAAGAGGACCCAGTACTTC
clone size: many
V gene: TRBV4-1
D gene: TRBD2
J gene: TRBJ2-5

CDR3 protein: CSITSGGPQETQYF
CDR3 DNA: TGCAGCATAACTAGCGGGGGCCCCCAAGAGACCCAGTACTTC
clone size: NA
V gene: TRBV29-1
D gene: TRBD2
J gene: TRBJ2-5

CDR3 protein: CASSPPGFDTGELFF
CDR3 DNA: TGTGCCAGCAGCCCCCCGGGGTTCGACACCGGGGAGCTGTTTTTT
clone size: many
V gene: TRBV7-3
D gene: NA
J gene: TRBJ2-2

CDR3 protein: CAWNLWTLGNTIYF
CDR3 DNA: TGTGCCTGGAACTTATGGACACTGGGAAACACCATATATTTT
clone size: few
V gene: TRBV30
D gene: NA
J gene: TRBJ1-3

CDR3 protein: CASSATGTGWFSGDTIYF
CDR3 DNA: TGTGCCAGCAGCGCTACAGGGACGGGCTGGTTCTCTGGAGACACCATATATTTT
clone size: NA
V gene: TRBV12-3/TRBV12-4
D gene: NA
J gene: TRBJ1-3

CDR3 protein: CASSWTGQNYYEQYF
CDR3 DNA: TGTGCCAGCAGTTGGACGGGACAGAACTACTACGAGCAGTACTTC
clone size: NA
V gene: TRBV6-5
D gene: TRBD1
J gene: TRBJ2-7

CDR3 protein: CASSYQGGETQYF
CDR3 DNA: TGTGCCAGCAGCTACCAGGGAGGGGAGACCCAGTACTTC
clone size: many
V gene: TRBV5-1
D gene: TRBD2
J gene: TRBJ2-5

CDR3 protein: CAISEREIDEHF
CDR3 DNA: TGTGCCATCAGTGAGCGGGAGATCGACGAGCATTTT
clone size: NA
V gene: TRBV10-3
D gene: NA
J gene: TRBJ1-5

CDR3 protein: CASSEWGMENQPQHF
CDR3 DNA: TGTGCCAGCAGTGAATGGGGCATGGAAAATCAGCCCCAGCATTTT
clone size: NA
V gene: TRBV4-1
D gene: NA
J gene: TRBJ1-5

CDR3 protein: CASSTDGYNSPLHF
CDR3 DNA: TGTGCCAGCAGCACGGACGGCTATAATTCACCCCTCCACTTT
clone size: NA
V gene: TRBV5-6
D gene: NA
J gene: TRBJ1-6

CDR3 protein: CSVDRPGAYGYTF
CDR3 DNA: TGCAGCGTTGATAGGCCGGGGGCCTATGGCTACACCTTC
clone size: NA
V gene: TRBV29-1
D gene: NA
J gene: TRBJ1-2

CDR3 protein: CASSPSLSYEQYF
CDR3 DNA: TGTGCCAGCTCACCGTCCCTATCCTACGAGCAGTACTTC
clone size: NA
V gene: TRBV18
D gene: NA
J gene: TRBJ2-7

CDR3 protein: CAISEKREGYEQYF
CDR3 DNA: TGTGCCATCAGCGAAAAGCGGGAGGGGTACGAGCAGTACTTC
clone size: NA
V gene: TRBV10-3
D gene: TRBD2
J gene: TRBJ2-7

CDR3 protein: CASSGDTDTQYF
CDR3 DNA: TGTGCCAGCAGTGGAGACACAGATACGCAGTATTTT
clone size: many
V gene: TRBV25-1
D gene: NA
J gene: TRBJ2-3

CDR3 protein: CASTKGVGADTQYF
CDR3 DNA: TGCGCCAGCACGAAAGGGGTAGGCGCAGATACGCAGTATTTT
clone size: NA
V gene: TRBV10-1
D gene: NA
J gene: TRBJ2-3

CDR3 protein: CASSGLGEEAFF
CDR3 DNA: TGTGCCAGCAGTGGATTGGGAGAGGAAGCTTTCTTT
clone size: NA
V gene: TRBV2
D gene: NA
J gene: TRBJ1-1

CDR3 protein: CATSRDRGPGNTF
CDR3 DNA: TGTGCCACCAGCAGAGATAGGGGGCCTGGAAACACCTTC
clone size: NA
V gene: TRBV15
D gene: TRBD1
J gene: TRBJ1-2

CDR3 protein: CAITKGVNTEAFF
CDR3 DNA: TGTGCCATCACCAAGGGGGTGAACACTGAAGCTTTCTTT
clone size: NA
V gene: TRBV10-3
D gene: NA
J gene: TRBJ1-1

CDR3 protein: CSSPNVNTEAFF
CDR3 DNA: TGCAGCTCACCGAACGTGAACACTGAAGCTTTCTTT
clone size: NA
V gene: TRBV29-1
D gene: NA
J gene: TRBJ1-1

CDR3 protein: CASSPTGTANYGYTF
CDR3 DNA: TGTGCCAGCTCACCTACCGGGACAGCGAACTATGGCTACACCTTC
clone size: many
V gene: TRBV18
D gene: TRBD1
J gene: TRBJ1-2